The clone carrying this TCR beta chain showed up many times. Its target is unknown. The source of the sample is a study of neurological immune-mediated disorders. Regarding the study as a whole: In HTLV-1-associated myelopathy, TCR clonal expansion was greatest, whereas multiple sclerosis had the least, falling below healthy controls. Among expanded clones, no CDR3 amino acid sequences were shared across subjects, a pattern suggesting private repertoires in all groups.

The germline gives CDR1 SGHRS, CDR2 YFSETQ. The CDR3 is 16 amino acids. Trimming took 1 base from V and 7 from J; bases not matched to a gene: 6. A 10-nucleotide random UMI tagged transcripts in template-switch 5'RACE cDNA synthesis. A single record per CDR3 protein comes from TCRdb applying MiXCR to the 5' RACE reads. This table has about 50,000 distinct CDR3 sequences, 16% appearing once. This clonotype was obtained from a man in his 60s in good health. The sequenced material came from PBMCs. The rearrangement links TRBV5-1 to TRBJ2-1; 12 bases match TRBD2. The CDR3 protein is CASSLTTSGRGNEQFF. CDR3 sequence (DNA): TGCGCCAGCAGCTTGACGACTAGCGGGAGAGGGAATGAGCAGTTCTTC.